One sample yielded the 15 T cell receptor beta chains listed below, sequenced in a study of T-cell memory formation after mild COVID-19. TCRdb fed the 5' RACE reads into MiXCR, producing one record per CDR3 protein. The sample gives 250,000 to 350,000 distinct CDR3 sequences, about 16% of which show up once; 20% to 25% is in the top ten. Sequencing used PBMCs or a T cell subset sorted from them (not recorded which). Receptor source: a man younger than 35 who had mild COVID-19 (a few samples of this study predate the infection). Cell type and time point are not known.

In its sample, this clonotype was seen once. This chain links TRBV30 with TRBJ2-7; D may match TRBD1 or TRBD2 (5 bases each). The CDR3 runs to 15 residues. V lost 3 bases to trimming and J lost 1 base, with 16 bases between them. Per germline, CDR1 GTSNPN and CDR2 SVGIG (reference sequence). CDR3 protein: CAWRVGQGVSYEQYF. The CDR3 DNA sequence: TGTGCCTGGAGAGTGGGGCAGGGAGTATCCTACGAGCAGTACTTC.

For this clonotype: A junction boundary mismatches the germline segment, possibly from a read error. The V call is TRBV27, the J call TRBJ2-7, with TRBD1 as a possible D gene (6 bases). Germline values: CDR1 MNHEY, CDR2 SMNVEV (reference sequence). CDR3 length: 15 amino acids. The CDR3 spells CASSVSGTHSYEQYF. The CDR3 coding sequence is TGTGCCAGCAGTGTATCCGGGACACACTCCTACGAGCAGTACTTC.

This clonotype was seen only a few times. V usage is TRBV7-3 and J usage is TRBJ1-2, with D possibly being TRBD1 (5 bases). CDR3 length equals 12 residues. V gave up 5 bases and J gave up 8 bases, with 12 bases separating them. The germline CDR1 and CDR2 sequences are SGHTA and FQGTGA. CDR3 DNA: TGTGCCAGCAGCAACCCCGGGGACGGCTACACCTTC. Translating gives CASSNPGDGYTF.

CDR3: CSARDQGHYGYTF. CDR3 in DNA: TGCAGTGCTAGAGATCAGGGGCACTATGGCTACACCTTC. This rearrangement joins TRBV20-1 to TRBJ1-2, with a weak D call TRBD1 (6 bases). V was clipped by 0 bases and J by 3 bases, with 8 bases between them. The CDR3 extends over 13 amino acids. Per the germline V gene, CDR1 is DFQATT and CDR2 is SNEGSKA (reference sequence).

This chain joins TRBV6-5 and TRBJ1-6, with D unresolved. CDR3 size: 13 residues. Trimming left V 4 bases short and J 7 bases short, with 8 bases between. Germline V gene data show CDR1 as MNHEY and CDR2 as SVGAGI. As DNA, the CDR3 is TGTGCCAGCAGTTTTAGGCCCAATTCACCCCTCCACTTT. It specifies CASSFRPNSPLHF.

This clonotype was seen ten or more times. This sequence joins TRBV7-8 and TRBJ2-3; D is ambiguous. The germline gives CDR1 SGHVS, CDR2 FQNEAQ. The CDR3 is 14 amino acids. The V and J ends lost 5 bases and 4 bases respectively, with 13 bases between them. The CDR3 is CASSLRAGSDTQYF. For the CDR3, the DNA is TGTGCCAGCAGCCTTCGTGCCGGGTCAGATACGCAGTATTTT.

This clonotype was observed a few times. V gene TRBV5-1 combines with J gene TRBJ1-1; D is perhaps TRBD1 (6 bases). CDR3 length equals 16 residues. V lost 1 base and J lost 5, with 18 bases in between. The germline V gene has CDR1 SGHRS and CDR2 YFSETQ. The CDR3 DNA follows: TGCGCCAGCAGCTTGCGACAGGCAGACCCAGGTACTGAAGCTTTCTTT. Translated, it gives CASSLRQADPGTEAFF.

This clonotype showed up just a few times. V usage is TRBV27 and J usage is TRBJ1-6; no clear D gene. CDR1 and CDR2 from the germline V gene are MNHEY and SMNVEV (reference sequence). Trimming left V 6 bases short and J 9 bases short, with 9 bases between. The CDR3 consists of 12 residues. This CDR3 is CASRSVGSPLHF. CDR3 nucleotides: TGTGCCAGCAGATCCGTAGGTTCACCCCTCCACTTT.

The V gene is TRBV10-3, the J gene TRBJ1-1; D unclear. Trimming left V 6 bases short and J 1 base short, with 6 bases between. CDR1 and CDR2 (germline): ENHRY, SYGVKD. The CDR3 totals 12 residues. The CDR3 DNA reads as TGTGCCATCAGGGGTTCGAACACTGAAGCTTTCTTT. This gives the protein CAIRGSNTEAFF.

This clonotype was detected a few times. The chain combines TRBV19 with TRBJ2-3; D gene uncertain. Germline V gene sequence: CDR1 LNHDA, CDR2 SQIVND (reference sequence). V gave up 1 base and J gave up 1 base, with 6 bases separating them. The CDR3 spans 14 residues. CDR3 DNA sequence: TGTGCCAGTAGTATAGCCCGGGGCACAGATACGCAGTATTTT. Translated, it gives CASSIARGTDTQYF. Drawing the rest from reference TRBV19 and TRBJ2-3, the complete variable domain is DGGITQSPKYLFRKEGQNVTLSCEQNLNHDAMYWYRQDPGQGLRLIYYSQIVNDFQKGDIAEGYSVSREKKESFPLTVTSAQKNPTAFYLCASSIARGTDTQYFGPGTRLTVL.

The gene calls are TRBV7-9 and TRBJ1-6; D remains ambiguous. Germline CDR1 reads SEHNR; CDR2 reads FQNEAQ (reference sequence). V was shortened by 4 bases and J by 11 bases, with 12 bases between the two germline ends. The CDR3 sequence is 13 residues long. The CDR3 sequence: CASSSTRQAPLHF. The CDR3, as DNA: TGTGCCAGCAGCTCCACTAGGCAGGCACCCCTCCACTTT.

The CDR3 loop is CASTRGSATGELFF. CDR3 in DNA: TGTGCCAGCACTAGGGGATCAGCGACCGGGGAGCTGTTTTTT. The chain joins TRBV6-5 to TRBJ2-2; tentative D call: TRBD1 (5 bases). V lost 7 bases to trimming and J lost 5 bases, with 14 bases between them. The CDR3 totals 14 residues. Germline CDR1 is MNHEY and CDR2 is SVGAGI.

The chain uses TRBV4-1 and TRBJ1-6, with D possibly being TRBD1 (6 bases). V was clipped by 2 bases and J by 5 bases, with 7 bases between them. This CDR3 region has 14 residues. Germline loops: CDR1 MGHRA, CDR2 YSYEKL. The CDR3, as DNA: TGCGCCAGCAGCCAAACAGGGAATAATTCACCCCTCCACTTT. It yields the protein CASSQTGNNSPLHF.

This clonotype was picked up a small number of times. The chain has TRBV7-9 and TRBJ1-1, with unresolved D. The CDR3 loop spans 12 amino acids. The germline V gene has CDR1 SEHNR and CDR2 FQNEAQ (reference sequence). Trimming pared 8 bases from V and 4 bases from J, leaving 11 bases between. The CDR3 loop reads CASDKASTEAFF. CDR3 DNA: TGTGCCAGCGACAAAGCTTCCACTGAAGCTTTCTTT. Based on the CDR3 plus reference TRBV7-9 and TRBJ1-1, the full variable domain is DTGVSQNPRHKITKRGQNVTFRCDPISEHNRLYWYRQTLGQGPEFLTYFQNEAQLEKSRLLSDRFSAERPKGSFSTLEIQRTEQGDSAMYLCASDKASTEAFFGQGTRLTVV.

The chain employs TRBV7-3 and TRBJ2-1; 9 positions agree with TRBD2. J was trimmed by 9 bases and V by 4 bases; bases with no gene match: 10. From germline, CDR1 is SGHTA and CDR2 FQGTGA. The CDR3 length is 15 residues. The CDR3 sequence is CASSSLAGGLSEQFF. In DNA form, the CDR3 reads TGTGCCAGCAGCTCGCTGGCGGGGGGGCTCAGTGAGCAGTTCTTC.